This T cell receptor (beta chain) was observed in a study of PD-L1 blockade in urothelial cancer (dated by TCRdb to about 2017). General notes on the study: Therapy was started around 2014 for all patients, and atezolizumab 1,200 mg was administered intravenously every 3 weeks. About 90% of the roughly 29 patients were males with bladder-origin urothelial cancer, and about 65% of the roughly 30 reported a prior smoking history. An ECOG performance status of 0 or 1 was recorded for the patients, and 0 to 3 prior chemotherapy regimens had been received by the patients. Blood samples were analyzed at two time points: 3 weeks after treatment start (second dose) and 6 weeks after treatment start. A median of around 150,000 T cells and 80,000 to 100,000 unique TCRs was obtained from blood samples, and a median clonality of 0.080 was observed. An exploratory multi-omic analysis was conducted of the somatic, immune and clinical correlates of response to PD-L1 blockade with atezolizumab in urothelial cancer. TCR sequencing covered pretreatment tumor samples and matched, serially collected peripheral blood taken before and after atezolizumab treatment. Durable clinical benefit was defined as progression-free survival longer than 6 months, and TCR features were also tested against progression-free and overall survival. In the same patients, pretreatment tumors underwent whole exome sequencing and RNA sequencing in addition to TCR sequencing. Durable clinical benefit was achieved by nine patients and was not achieved by 20 patients. Pretreatment blood TCR-seq was available for nearly 30 patients, at least one posttreatment blood collection was obtained for approximately 24 patients, and tumor TCR-seq was available for approximately 24 patients.

Each PCR received spiked-in synthetic TCR analog templates so that absolute template abundance could be estimated from read counts. The immunoSEQ assay was used to amplify TCRbeta CDR3 regions from genomic DNA with bias-controlled V and J gene primers. Sequencing of rearranged TCRbeta segments was performed at approximately 20X coverage. Per the authors' processing: Sequencing errors were corrected by clustering, and CDR3s were annotated against IMGT so that V, D and J genes could be assigned. Downstream analyses used only productive TCRbeta rearrangements and left out out-of-frame or stop-codon sequences. Clonality was calculated as one minus the Shannon entropy normalized by the log of the number of unique productive sequences. Clones differing between time points or between blood and tumor were identified using Fisher's exact test with Benjamini-Hochberg correction, with an adjusted p below 0.01 applied as the threshold. Held by TCRdb, this immuneACCESS table contains in-frame sequences only and omits some clones. Under half of the omission traces to an unresolved V gene where checked; the cause of the rest is unknown. V and J calls and clone size are given by that table; D and trimming were obtained from the DNA. The sample records around 57,000 clones, approximately 80% of which are singletons. Around 1.7% of the sample is in the top ten clones.

The CDR3 starts with the cysteine, ends with the phenylalanine, and has 13 residues. The entry retains the CDR3 DNA only, 39 bases that are in frame from base 1. The junction carries 6 bases between V and J, which are trimmed by 1 base and 3 bases respectively. According to the germline V gene (reference sequence), CDR1 reads SEHNR and CDR2 reads FQNEAQ. For this clone: The antigen this receptor binds is unknown. No quality values exist for individual bases; no much larger clone is one base distant.

Results the study describes overall, beyond this receptor: A pretreatment peripheral blood TCR clonality below the median was linked to improved progression-free and overall survival. Patients with durable benefit showed greater expansion of tumor-associated TCR clones in peripheral blood 3 weeks after starting treatment (n = 22, p = 0.022). Small sample size (n ≈ 30) and many exploratory analyses mean the results are intended to be hypothesis-generating.

Interpreted using the paper, the time point label stands for: pretreatment peripheral blood. A cohort of 25 to 30 patients with locally advanced or metastatic urothelial carcinoma, treated at Memorial Sloan Kettering on a trial protocol, was included. Peripheral blood mononuclear cells were collected pretreatment and during treatment, with between 1 and 8 total time points per patient. The Qiagen DNeasy Blood extraction kit was used to purify genomic DNA from total PBMCs and from tumor samples. PBMCs were collected pretreatment and during treatment and were isolated and stored as previously described.

The V and J genes are TRBV7-9 and TRBJ1-2; the D gene assignment is ambiguous. Specimen: PBMCs, collected around atezolizumab (anti-PD-L1) treatment. This TCR derives from a man in his 70s with urothelial cancer. DNA sequence: TGTGCCAGCAGCTTAGAAGCGGACTATGGCTACACCTTC. It translates to CASSLEADYGYTF.